These 5 T cell receptor beta chains came from one sample sequenced in a study of blood T cell repertoires in COVID-19. TCRdb keeps only in-frame clones here, not all; method: immunoSEQ multiplex PCR. The sample holds about 350,000 clones; approximately 89% are singletons and the top ten take under 5%. Material for sequencing was peripheral blood. The receptors originated from a woman aged 55-69 years with COVID-19, enrolled during active disease.

The rearrangement uses TRBV5-5 and TRBJ2-6; the D is unclear. V was cut by 3 bases and J by 0 bases, with 7 bases left in between. This CDR3 contains 15 residues. CDR1 is SGHKS, CDR2 YYEKEE, per germline (reference sequence). The CDR3 nucleotides read TGTGCCAGCAGCTCAACAGTCTCTGGGGCCAACGTCCTGACTTTC. Translated, it gives CASSSTVSGANVLTF.

This chain connects TRBV4-1 to TRBJ2-1, with 9 bases lining up with TRBD2. The CDR3 is made up of 17 amino acids. Germline-derived CDR1 and CDR2 are MGHRA and YSYEKL. V lost 4 bases and J lost 4; bases outside the gene matches: 11. CDR3 region: CASSRTGLAGRYNEQFF. As DNA, the CDR3 is TGCGCCAGCAGCCGGACTGGGCTAGCGGGGAGATACAATGAGCAGTTCTTC.

The chain is built from TRBV6-1 and TRBJ1-4; perhaps TRBD1 as D (6 bases). V was clipped by 4 bases and J by 7 bases, with 19 bases between them. Germline V gene lookup returns CDR1 MNHNS and CDR2 SASEGT. The CDR3 is made up of 16 amino acids. CDR3 coding DNA: TGTGCCAGCAGTGTTTGGGGGGGCGCGGGTGGTGAAAAACTGTTTTTT. It translates to CASSVWGGAGGEKLFF.

The J gene is TRBJ1-4, the V gene TRBV5-4; 7 bases map to TRBD1. The CDR3 has 14 amino acids. The trim removed 2 bases at V and 8 bases at J, leaving 6 bases unmatched. Germline V gene sequence: CDR1 SGHNT, CDR2 YYREEE (reference sequence). CDR3 in DNA: TGTGCCAGCAGCTTCAAGACGGGACAGGAAAAACTGTTTTTT. Its translation is CASSFKTGQEKLFF.

This clone was seen only a few times. The V call is TRBV4-1, the J call TRBJ2-3, with D possibly being TRBD2 (6 bases). Looked up from germline, CDR1 is MGHRA and CDR2 is YSYEKL. CDR3 size: 15 residues. V shed 5 bases and J shed 1 base, with 13 bases lying between them. The CDR3 here is CASSSRLVGTDTQYF. The CDR3 nucleotides are TGCGCCAGCAGCTCCCGACTAGTCGGCACAGATACGCAGTATTTT.